This note documents a single T cell receptor beta chain sequence. Its antigen is not identified. The CDR3 is 14 amino acids. The germline CDR1 and CDR2 sequences are SGDLS and YYNGEE. The ends lost 2 bases at V and 6 bases at J; junction bases unmatched: 6. The data were obtained in a study of T cells in localized non-small cell lung cancer. Repertoires were generated with immunoSEQ multiplex PCR, while TCRdb's copy carries only in-frame clones and drops some. The profile shows around 100,000 clones, about nine tenths of them singletons. General observations from the study: The appearance of a median roughly 61 of the top 100 tumor clones was seen in adjacent lung.

V usage is TRBV9 and J usage is TRBJ2-3; 7 bases map to TRBD1. This TCR came from a man aged 40 to 69 with stage I squamous cell lung carcinoma. This sample comprised peripheral blood, obtained before any cancer treatment. CDR3 amino acids: CASSVGQAYDTQYF. In DNA, the CDR3 is TGTGCCAGCAGCGTCGGACAGGCTTACGATACGCAGTATTTT.